This T cell receptor beta chain was retrieved from a study of response to subunit inactivated influenza vaccine (dated by TCRdb to 2016 to 2019). Regarding the research as a whole: Deep quantitative profiling of the T cell receptor repertoire was used in the study to follow responses to a trivalent subunit inactivated influenza vaccine.

Trimming removed 8 bases from V and 5 bases from J; the gene matches leave 5 bases unexplained. From a lookup of the germline V gene, CDR1 and CDR2 are ENHRY and SYGVKD. The CDR3 sequence holds 14 residues, the cysteine and phenylalanine included. Only the CDR3 region is kept as DNA, spanning 42 bases read in frame from base 1. The library came from RT-PCR. TCRdb shows the sequencer as Illumina HiSeq 2500. Using fastp trimming at Q25 and MiXCR clonotype assembly, TCRdb reanalyzed the public sequencing data and kept in-frame beta chains. Under each unique CDR3 protein, matching rows form one entry showing the most common genes and DNA. The sample table lists more than 150,000 distinct CDR3 sequences, around 10% of them with a count of one. The biggest ten clones account for 35% to 40% of the sample. Study-level results and caveats: The authors proposed that each seasonal influenza vaccination may bring in only a limited number of new T cells.

This clonotype was seen once. The antigen it recognizes is unknown. No base quality values were provided; no much bigger clone lies one nucleotide off. Evidence from a single read is weak. The sequence joins TRBV10-3 to TRBJ2-1; 11 bases in between match TRBD2. This sample comprised CD8+ T cells sorted from PBMCs, obtained about 24 months after vaccination. This sequence was found in a man between 50 and 69 years old who received an inactivated influenza vaccine. Donor details come from another sample of the same person, matched by shared clones. The nucleotides read TGTGCCATCGGGACTAGCGGACCTCACAATGAGCAGTTCTTC. This translates into CAIGTSGPHNEQFF.